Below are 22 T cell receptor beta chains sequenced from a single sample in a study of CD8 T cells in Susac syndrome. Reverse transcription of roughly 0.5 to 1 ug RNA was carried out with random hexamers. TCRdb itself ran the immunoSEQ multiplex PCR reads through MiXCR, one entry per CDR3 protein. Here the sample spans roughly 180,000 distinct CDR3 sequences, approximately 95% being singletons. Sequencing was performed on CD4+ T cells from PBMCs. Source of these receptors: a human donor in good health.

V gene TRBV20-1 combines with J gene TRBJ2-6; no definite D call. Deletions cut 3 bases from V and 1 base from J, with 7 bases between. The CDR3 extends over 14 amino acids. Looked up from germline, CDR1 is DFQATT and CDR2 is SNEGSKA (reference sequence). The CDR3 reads CSASKGSGANVLTF. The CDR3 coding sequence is TGCAGTGCTAGCAAGGGATCTGGGGCCAACGTCCTGACTTTC.

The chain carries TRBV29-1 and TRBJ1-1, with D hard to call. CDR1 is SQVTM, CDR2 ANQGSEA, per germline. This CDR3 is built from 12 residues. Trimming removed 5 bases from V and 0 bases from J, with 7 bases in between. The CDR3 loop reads CSVTRLNTEAFF. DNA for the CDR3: TGCAGCGTTACCAGGTTGAACACTGAAGCTTTCTTT.

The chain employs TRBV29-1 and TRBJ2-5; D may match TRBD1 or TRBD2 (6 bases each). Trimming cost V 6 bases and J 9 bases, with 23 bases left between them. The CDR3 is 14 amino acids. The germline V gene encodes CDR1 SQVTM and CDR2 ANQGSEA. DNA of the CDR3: TGCAGCGTCCCGCCGGGACACCCCGGCGGGGCCCAGTACTTC. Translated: CSVPPGHPGGAQYF.

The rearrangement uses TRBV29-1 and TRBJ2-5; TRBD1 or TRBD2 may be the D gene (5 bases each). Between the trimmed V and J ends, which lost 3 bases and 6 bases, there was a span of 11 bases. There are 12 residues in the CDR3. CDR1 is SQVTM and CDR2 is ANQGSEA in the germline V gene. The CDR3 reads CSVDGGKKTQYF. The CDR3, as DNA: TGCAGCGTTGATGGGGGTAAGAAGACCCAGTACTTC.

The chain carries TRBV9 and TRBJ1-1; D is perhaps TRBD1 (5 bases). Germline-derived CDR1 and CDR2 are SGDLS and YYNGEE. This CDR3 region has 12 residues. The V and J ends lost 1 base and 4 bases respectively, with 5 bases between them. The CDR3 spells CASSVQGTEAFF. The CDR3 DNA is TGTGCCAGCAGCGTACAGGGCACTGAAGCTTTCTTT. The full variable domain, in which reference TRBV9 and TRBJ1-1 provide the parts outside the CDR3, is DSGVTQTPKHLITATGQRVTLRCSPRSGDLSVYWYQQSLDQGLQFLIQYYNGEERAKGNILERFSAQQFPDLHSELNLSSLELGDSALYFCASSVQGTEAFFGQGTRLTVV.

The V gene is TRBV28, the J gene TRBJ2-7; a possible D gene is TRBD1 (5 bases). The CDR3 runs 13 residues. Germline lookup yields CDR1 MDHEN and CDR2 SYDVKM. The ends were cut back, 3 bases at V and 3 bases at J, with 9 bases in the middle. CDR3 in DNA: TGTGCCAGCAGTTTCAGAGACAGCTACGAGCAGTACTTC. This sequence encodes CASSFRDSYEQYF.

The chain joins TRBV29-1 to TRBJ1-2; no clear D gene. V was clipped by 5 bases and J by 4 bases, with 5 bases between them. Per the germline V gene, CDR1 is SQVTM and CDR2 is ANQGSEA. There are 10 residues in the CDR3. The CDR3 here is CSVYSYGYTF. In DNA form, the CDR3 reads TGCAGCGTTTATAGCTATGGCTACACCTTC.

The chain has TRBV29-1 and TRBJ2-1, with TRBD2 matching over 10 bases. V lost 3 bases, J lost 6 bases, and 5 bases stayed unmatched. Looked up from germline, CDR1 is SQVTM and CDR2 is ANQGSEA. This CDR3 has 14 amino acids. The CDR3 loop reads CSVERASGGNEQFF. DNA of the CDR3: TGCAGCGTTGAGAGGGCTAGCGGGGGCAATGAGCAGTTCTTC.

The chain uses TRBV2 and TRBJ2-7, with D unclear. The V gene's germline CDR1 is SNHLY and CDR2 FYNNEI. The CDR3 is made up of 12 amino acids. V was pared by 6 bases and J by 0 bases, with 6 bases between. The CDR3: CASRPGSYEQYF. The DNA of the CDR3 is TGTGCCAGCAGGCCGGGCTCCTACGAGCAGTACTTC.

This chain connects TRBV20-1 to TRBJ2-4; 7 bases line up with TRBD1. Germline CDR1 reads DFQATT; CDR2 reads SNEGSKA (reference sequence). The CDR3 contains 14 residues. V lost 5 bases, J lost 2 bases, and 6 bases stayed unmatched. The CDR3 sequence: CSAAPTGTKNIQYF. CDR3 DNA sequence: TGCAGTGCTGCCCCGACAGGGACCAAAAACATTCAGTACTTC.

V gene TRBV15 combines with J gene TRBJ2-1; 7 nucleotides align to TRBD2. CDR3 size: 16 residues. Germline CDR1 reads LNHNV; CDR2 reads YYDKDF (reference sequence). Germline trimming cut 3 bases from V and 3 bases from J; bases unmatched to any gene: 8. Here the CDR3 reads CATSSRASGYYNEQFF. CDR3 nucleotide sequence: TGTGCCACCAGCAGTCGGGCTAGCGGTTACTACAATGAGCAGTTCTTC.

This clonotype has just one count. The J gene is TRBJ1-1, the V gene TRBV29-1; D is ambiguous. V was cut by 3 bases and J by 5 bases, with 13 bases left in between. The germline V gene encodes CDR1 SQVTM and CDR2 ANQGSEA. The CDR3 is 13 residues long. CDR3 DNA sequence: TGCAGCGTTGAGGCGGGAGGGAATACTGAAGCTTTCTTT. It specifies CSVEAGGNTEAFF.

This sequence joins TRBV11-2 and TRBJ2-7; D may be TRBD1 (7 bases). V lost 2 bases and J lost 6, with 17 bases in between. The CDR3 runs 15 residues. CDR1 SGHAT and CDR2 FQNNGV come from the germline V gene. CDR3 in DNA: TGTGCCAGCAGCTTACCCAGACAGGGAGGAAGCGAGCAGTACTTC. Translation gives CASSLPRQGGSEQYF.

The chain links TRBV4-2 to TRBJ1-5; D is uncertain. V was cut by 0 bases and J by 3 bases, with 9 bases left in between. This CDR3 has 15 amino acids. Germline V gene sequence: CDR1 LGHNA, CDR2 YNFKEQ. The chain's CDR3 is CASSQDAGSNQPQHF. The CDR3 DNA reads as TGTGCCAGCAGCCAAGACGCAGGATCCAATCAGCCCCAGCATTTT.

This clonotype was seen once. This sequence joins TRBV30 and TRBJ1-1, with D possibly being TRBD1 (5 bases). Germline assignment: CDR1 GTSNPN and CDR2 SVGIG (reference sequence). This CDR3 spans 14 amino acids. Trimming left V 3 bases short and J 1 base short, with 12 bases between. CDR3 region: CAWRRGGTNTEAFF. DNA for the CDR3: TGTGCCTGGAGGCGGGGCGGAACGAACACTGAAGCTTTCTTT.

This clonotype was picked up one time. CDR3 coding DNA: TGCGCCAGCCGGAGTCTCTGGGAAGACACAGATACGCAGTATTTT. This translates into CASRSLWEDTDTQYF. This chain joins TRBV5-1 and TRBJ2-3; D is unresolved. This CDR3 spans 15 amino acids. CDR1 is SGHRS and CDR2 is YFSETQ in the germline V gene. V gave up 7 bases and J gave up 2 bases, with 17 bases separating them. Complete variable domain (other parts from reference TRBV5-1 and TRBJ2-3): KAGVTQTPRYLIKTRGQQVTLSCSPISGHRSVSWYQQTPGQGLQFLFEYFSETQRNKGNFPGRFSGRQFSNSRSEMNVSTLELGDSALYLCASRSLWEDTDTQYFGPGTRLTVL.

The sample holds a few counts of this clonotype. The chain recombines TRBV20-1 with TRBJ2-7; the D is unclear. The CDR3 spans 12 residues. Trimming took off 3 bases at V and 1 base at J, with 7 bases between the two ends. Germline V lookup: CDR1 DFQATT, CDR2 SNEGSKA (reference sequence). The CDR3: CSARRVSYEQYF. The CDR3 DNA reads TGCAGTGCTAGGCGCGTTTCCTACGAGCAGTACTTC.

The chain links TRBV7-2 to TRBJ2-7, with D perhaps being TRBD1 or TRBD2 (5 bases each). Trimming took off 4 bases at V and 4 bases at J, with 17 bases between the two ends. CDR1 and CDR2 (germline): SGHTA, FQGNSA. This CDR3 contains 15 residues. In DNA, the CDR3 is TGTGCCAGCAGCTCGGGACCTGGAAAAGGATACGAGCAGTACTTC. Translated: CASSSGPGKGYEQYF. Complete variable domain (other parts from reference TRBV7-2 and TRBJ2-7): GAGVSQSPSNKVTEKGKDVELRCDPISGHTALYWYRQSLGQGLEFLIYFQGNSAPDKSGLPSDRFSAERTGGSVSTLTIQRTQQEDSAVYLCASSSGPGKGYEQYFGPGTRLTVT.

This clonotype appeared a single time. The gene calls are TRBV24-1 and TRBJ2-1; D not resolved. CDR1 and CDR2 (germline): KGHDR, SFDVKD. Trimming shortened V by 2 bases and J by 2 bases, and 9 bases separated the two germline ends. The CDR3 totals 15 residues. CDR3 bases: TGTGCCACCAGTGATTCACACCCTGCCTACAATGAGCAGTTCTTC. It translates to CATSDSHPAYNEQFF.

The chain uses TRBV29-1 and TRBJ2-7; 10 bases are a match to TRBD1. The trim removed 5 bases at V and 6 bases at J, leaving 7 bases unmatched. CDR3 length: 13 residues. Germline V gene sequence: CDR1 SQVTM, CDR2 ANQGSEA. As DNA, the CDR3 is TGCAGCGTTAGGACAGGGGGGCTCGGCGAGCAGTACTTC. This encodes CSVRTGGLGEQYF.

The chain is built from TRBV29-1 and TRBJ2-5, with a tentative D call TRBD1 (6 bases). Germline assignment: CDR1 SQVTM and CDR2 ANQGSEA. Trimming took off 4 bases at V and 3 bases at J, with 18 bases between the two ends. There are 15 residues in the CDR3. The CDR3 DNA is TGCAGCGTTGGCCAGACAGGAGCCTCAGAAGAGACCCAGTACTTC. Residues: CSVGQTGASEETQYF.

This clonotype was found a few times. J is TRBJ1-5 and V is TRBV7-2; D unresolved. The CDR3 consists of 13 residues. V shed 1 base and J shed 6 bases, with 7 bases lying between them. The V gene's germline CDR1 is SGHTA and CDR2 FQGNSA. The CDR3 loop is CASSLEGSQPQHF. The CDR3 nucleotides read TGTGCCAGCAGCTTAGAAGGGAGTCAGCCCCAGCATTTT.